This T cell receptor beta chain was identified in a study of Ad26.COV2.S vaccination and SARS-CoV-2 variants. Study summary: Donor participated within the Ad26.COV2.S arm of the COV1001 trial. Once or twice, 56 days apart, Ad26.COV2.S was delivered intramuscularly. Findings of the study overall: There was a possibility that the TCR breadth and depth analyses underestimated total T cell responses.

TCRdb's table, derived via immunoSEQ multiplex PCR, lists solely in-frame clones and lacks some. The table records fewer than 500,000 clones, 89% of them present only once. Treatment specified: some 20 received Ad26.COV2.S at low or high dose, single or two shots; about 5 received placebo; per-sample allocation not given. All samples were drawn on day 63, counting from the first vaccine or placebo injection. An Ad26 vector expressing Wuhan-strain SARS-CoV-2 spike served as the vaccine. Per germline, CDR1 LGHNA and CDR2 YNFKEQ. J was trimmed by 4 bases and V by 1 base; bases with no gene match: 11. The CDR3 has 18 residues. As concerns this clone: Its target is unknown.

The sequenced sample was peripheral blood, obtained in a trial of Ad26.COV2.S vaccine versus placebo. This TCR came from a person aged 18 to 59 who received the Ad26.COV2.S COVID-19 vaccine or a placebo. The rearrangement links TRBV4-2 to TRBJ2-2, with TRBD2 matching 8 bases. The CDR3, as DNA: TGTGCCAGCAGCCAAGGGGTCCTGGCGGGAGGCGGCACCGGGGAGCTGTTTTTT. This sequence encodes CASSQGVLAGGGTGELFF.